This T cell receptor beta chain was captured by sequencing in a study of shared clonotypes between healthy human individuals. Study-wide context: Each donor's CD8 memory used one plate, CD8 naive two, each CD4 subset three. Notes on the study in general: Only blood samples were collected, and tissue repertoires likely differ. Limitation of the genetic and exposure-history diversity represented came from the few donors.

In the naive CD8 group, cells lacked CD45RO and were positively selected for CCR7, so terminally differentiated effector memory CD45RA+ cells were left out. About this clone itself: Its antigen is unknown.

V lost 2 bases to trimming and J lost 3 bases, with 11 bases between them. Germline V gene lookup returns CDR1 MNHEY and CDR2 SMNVEV (reference sequence). The CDR3 loop spans 15 amino acids. The material for each subset, its genomic DNA, was split evenly across several immunoSEQ plates. The repertoire was sequenced with immunoSEQ multiplex PCR; TCRdb's copy has only in-frame clones and lacks some. Of approximately 2,000,000 clones in the sample, around 93% were seen once. Sequenced material: naive CD8+ T cells from PBMCs. V is TRBV27 and J is TRBJ2-1; possible D gene TRBD2, 6 bases. The TCR was taken from a man younger than 35 in good health. Some clones in this sample may be carry-over from other donors' samples. DNA for the CDR3: TGTGCCAGCAGTTTAAGGGAGGATGGCTACAATGAGCAGTTCTTC. Protein sequence: CASSLREDGYNEQFF.